The 19 T cell receptor beta chains below all came from one sample that was sequenced in a study of cytomegalovirus exposure and HLA in healthy donors. In the PCR, 60 Vbeta and 13 Jbeta primers were used. The assay was immunoSEQ multiplex PCR, and TCRdb's table has in-frame clones only and misses some. Found here are 100,000 to 150,000 clones, roughly 80% of them singletons; the top ten hold roughly 3.6%. Sequences were obtained from PBMCs. Receptors originate from a man under 40 in good health and CMV-seronegative.

The chain recombines TRBV6-6 with TRBJ2-7, with unresolved D. V was cut by 2 bases and J by 2 bases, with 10 bases left in between. This CDR3 is built from 14 residues. Per the germline V gene, CDR1 is MNHNY and CDR2 is SVGAGI (reference sequence). The CDR3, as DNA: TGTGCCAGCAGTTACGTCGAGGAGACCTACGAGCAGTACTTC. Encoded protein: CASSYVEETYEQYF.

J is TRBJ1-2 and V is TRBV2, with D unresolved. Looked up from germline, CDR1 is SNHLY and CDR2 is FYNNEI. Trimming pared 5 bases from V and 4 bases from J, leaving 11 bases between. CDR3 length: 13 residues. The CDR3 DNA reads as TGTGCCAGCAGTTTAACGAACGGCTATGGCTACACCTTC. Translating it yields CASSLTNGYGYTF.

V is TRBV5-4 and J is TRBJ2-5, with 8 bases matching TRBD2. V was clipped by 3 bases and J by 5 bases; unmatched bases: 12. This CDR3 region has 16 residues. Germline CDR1 is SGHNT and CDR2 is YYREEE (reference sequence). In DNA, the CDR3 is TGTGCCAGCAGCTCTCAAAGCGGGAGAGGGACCGAGACCCAGTACTTC. Protein: CASSSQSGRGTETQYF.

This chain links TRBV6-6 with TRBJ1-1, with D uncertain. V lost 7 bases to trimming and J lost 1 base, with 10 bases between them. Germline CDR1 reads MNHNY; CDR2 reads SVGAGI (reference sequence). This CDR3 has 13 residues. Written as DNA, the CDR3 is TGTGCCAGCACCTACGGAGGGAACACTGAAGCTTTCTTT. Translating it yields CASTYGGNTEAFF.

The chain employs TRBV6-1 and TRBJ1-5; 8 bases fit TRBD1. This CDR3 contains 13 residues. Germline V gene lookup returns CDR1 MNHNS and CDR2 SASEGT. The V and J ends lost 6 bases and 6 bases, in that order; junction bases with no gene match: 4. In DNA form, the CDR3 reads TGTGCCAGCAGAGACAGGGGTCCTCAGCCCCAGCATTTT. Its protein is CASRDRGPQPQHF.

This clone was recorded once. The J gene is TRBJ2-3, the V gene TRBV5-1; TRBD2 might be the D (6 bases). CDR3 length: 14 residues. Germline V lookup: CDR1 SGHRS, CDR2 YFSETQ. V was trimmed by 4 bases and J by 4 bases, leaving 13 bases between them. The CDR3 DNA sequence: TGCGCCAGCAGCCGGGGACTCCGTTCAGATACGCAGTATTTT. This gives the protein CASSRGLRSDTQYF.

This sequence joins TRBV10-3 and TRBJ2-6; 7 bases line up with TRBD1. Germline-derived CDR1 and CDR2 are ENHRY and SYGVKD. This CDR3 is 17 amino acids long. Trimming removed 7 bases from V and 0 bases from J; junction bases left unmatched: 9. The CDR3 loop reads CAITEGTASSGANVLTF. The CDR3 DNA sequence: TGTGCCATCACCGAGGGGACAGCGAGCTCTGGGGCCAACGTCCTGACTTTC.

This chain connects TRBV5-1 to TRBJ1-2, with 9 bases fitting TRBD1. The germline CDR1 and CDR2 sequences are SGHRS and YFSETQ. This CDR3 has 14 amino acids. Losses at the gene ends were 2 bases for V and 6 bases for J; bases not matched to a gene: 5. CDR3 amino acids: CASSFSGQGDGYTF. The CDR3 DNA reads TGCGCCAGCAGCTTTTCGGGACAGGGTGATGGCTACACCTTC.

This chain joins TRBV19 and TRBJ1-2, with 7 bases that match TRBD1. The trim removed 3 bases at V and 3 bases at J, leaving 4 bases unmatched. The CDR3 consists of 14 residues. In germline, CDR1 is LNHDA, CDR2 SQIVND (reference sequence). The CDR3 region is CASSIVGGDYGYTF. The DNA of the CDR3 is TGTGCCAGTAGTATTGTAGGGGGCGACTATGGCTACACCTTC.

This chain joins TRBV2 and TRBJ2-3; TRBD1 is a possible D gene (6 bases). Trimming took 7 bases from V and 3 from J, leaving 23 bases between them. From germline, CDR1 is SNHLY and CDR2 FYNNEI. The CDR3 is 17 amino acids. CDR3 residues: CASNYFRGRGVTDTQYF. CDR3 bases: TGTGCCAGCAATTACTTCAGGGGAAGGGGAGTAACAGATACGCAGTATTTT. The full variable domain, rest sourced from reference TRBV2 and TRBJ2-3, is EPEVTQTPSHQVTQMGQEVILRCVPISNHLYFYWYRQILGQKVEFLVSFYNNEISEKSEIFDDQFSVERPDGSNFTLKIRSTKLEDSAMYFCASNYFRGRGVTDTQYFGPGTRLTVL.

This clone was detected a few times. The rearrangement uses TRBV11-2 and TRBJ2-3; 10 bases match TRBD2. Per the germline V gene, CDR1 is SGHAT and CDR2 is FQNNGV. J lost 5 bases, V lost 3 bases, and 14 bases had no gene match. The CDR3 totals 18 residues. The CDR3 loop is CASSFVLRASGSGDTQYF. CDR3 in DNA: TGTGCCAGCAGCTTTGTCCTTAGGGCTAGCGGGAGCGGAGATACGCAGTATTTT. Together with reference TRBV11-2 and TRBJ2-3, the CDR3 gives the full variable domain: EAGVAQSPRYKIIEKRQSVAFWCNPISGHATLYWYQQILGQGPKLLIQFQNNGVVDDSQLPKDRFSAERLKGVDSTLKIQPAKLEDSAVYLCASSFVLRASGSGDTQYFGPGTRLTVL.

This clone was seen just once. Since a much larger clone is just one base distant, this may be a read error. The gene calls are TRBV28 and TRBJ1-5; 9 bases are shared with TRBD1. Germline V gives CDR1 MDHEN, CDR2 SYDVKM. The length of the CDR3 is 14 residues. The V and J ends lost 5 bases and 2 bases, in that order; junction bases with no gene match: 1. The CDR3: CASSRTGGNQPQHF. The CDR3 coding sequence is TGTGCCAGCAGTCGGACAGGGGGCAATCAGCCCCAGCATTTT.

The rearrangement uses TRBV25-1 and TRBJ2-5; 7 bases fit TRBD1. The CDR3 runs 15 residues. Germline values: CDR1 MGHDK, CDR2 SYGVNS. With 2 bases clipped from V and 5 bases from J, the junction kept 8 bases outside the gene matches. CDR3 DNA: TGTGCCAGCAGTGAAACAGGGGCTAATCGGGAGACCCAGTACTTC. Its translation: CASSETGANRETQYF.

V and J are TRBV11-2 and TRBJ1-5; TRBD1 aligns across 11 bases. This CDR3 region has 18 residues. V lost 5 bases, J lost 2 bases, and 11 bases stayed unmatched. The V gene's germline CDR1 is SGHAT and CDR2 FQNNGV. In nucleotides, the CDR3 is TGTGCCAGCAGCGGCAAGAGGACAGGGGGCACGGGCAATCAGCCCCAGCATTTT. Residues: CASSGKRTGGTGNQPQHF.

The chain carries TRBV18 and TRBJ1-1; 8 bases fit TRBD1. There are 14 residues in the CDR3. The V segment lost 4 bases and the J segment 4 bases; nucleotides outside the gene matches: 5. From germline, CDR1 is KGHSH and CDR2 LQKENI. The CDR3 nucleotides are TGTGCCAGCTCACTTGGACAGGGATTCACTGAAGCTTTCTTT. This gives the protein CASSLGQGFTEAFF.

The gene calls are TRBV7-8 and TRBJ2-1, with 7 positions matching TRBD2. Per the germline V gene, CDR1 is SGHVS and CDR2 is FQNEAQ. The length of the CDR3 is 14 residues. With 6 bases clipped from V and 6 bases from J, the junction kept 8 bases outside the gene matches. In nucleotides, the CDR3 is TGTGCCAGCAGTCCCTTAACTAGCGCCAATGAGCAGTTCTTC. This encodes CASSPLTSANEQFF.

This chain connects TRBV7-8 to TRBJ2-1; 10 nucleotides align to TRBD1. J lost 7 bases, V lost 1 base, and 4 bases had no gene match. The CDR3 spans 15 residues. The germline V gene has CDR1 SGHVS and CDR2 FQNEAQ. CDR3 residues: CASSLVGTGENEQFF. The CDR3 DNA reads TGTGCCAGCAGCTTAGTTGGGACAGGGGAAAATGAGCAGTTCTTC.

The chain couples TRBV5-1 to TRBJ1-1, with D possibly TRBD1 on 5 matching bases. CDR3 length: 19 amino acids. With 4 bases removed from V and 0 bases from J, the gap between germline ends came to 25 bases. Per germline, CDR1 SGHRS and CDR2 YFSETQ. CDR3 DNA: TGCGCCAGCAGCCGAAATTTCAGGTCGTCTAGGGGAATGAACACTGAAGCTTTCTTT. Encoded protein: CASSRNFRSSRGMNTEAFF. Full variable domain (missing parts from reference TRBV5-1 and TRBJ1-1): KAGVTQTPRYLIKTRGQQVTLSCSPISGHRSVSWYQQTPGQGLQFLFEYFSETQRNKGNFPGRFSGRQFSNSRSEMNVSTLELGDSALYLCASSRNFRSSRGMNTEAFFGQGTRLTVV.

The rearrangement uses TRBV19 and TRBJ2-5, with 9 positions matching TRBD2. CDR1 is LNHDA, CDR2 SQIVND, per germline (reference sequence). J was trimmed by 2 bases and V by 1 base; bases with no gene match: 5. The CDR3 is made up of 16 amino acids. CDR3 in DNA: TGTGCCAGTAGTATAGTTGGACTAGCGCCTCAAGAGACCCAGTACTTC. It translates to CASSIVGLAPQETQYF.